What follows are 13 T cell receptor beta chains derived from one specimen sequenced in a study of chemoradiotherapy in HPV16-positive cancers. Using immunoSEQ multiplex PCR, the repertoire was profiled, and TCRdb retains in-frame clones only, with some absent. Among roughly 1,900 clones, 84% were seen once, and the ten largest hold more than 8%. The sequencing here drew on tumor tissue, taken from a patient who underwent chemoradiotherapy. All receptors derive from a human donor with HPV-associated anogenital cancer.

The chain is built from TRBV7-2 and TRBJ2-1; TRBD1 matches 7 bases. Unmatched junction bases numbered 4, after V lost 5 bases and J lost 6 bases. Per germline, CDR1 SGHTA and CDR2 FQGNSA. CDR3 length equals 13 residues. The CDR3 region is CASSPGQPNEQFF. In DNA form, the CDR3 reads TGTGCCAGCAGCCCGGGACAGCCCAATGAGCAGTTCTTC.

The chain recombines TRBV9 with TRBJ2-1, with D possibly being TRBD1 (5 bases). Germline-derived CDR1 and CDR2 are SGDLS and YYNGEE. CDR3 length: 13 residues. V was shortened by 1 base and J by 4 bases, with 6 bases between the two germline ends. The CDR3 coding sequence is TGTGCCAGCAGCGTACGACAGTACAATGAGCAGTTCTTC. Encoded protein: CASSVRQYNEQFF.

This chain links TRBV18 with TRBJ2-6; 11 nucleotides align to TRBD2. The germline CDR1 and CDR2 sequences are KGHSH and LQKENI. The CDR3 runs 20 residues. The junction had 13 bases not matched to a gene; V was cut back by 3 bases and J by 3 bases. In DNA form, the CDR3 reads TGTGCCAGCTCACCGACACAATTAGCGGGAGGGCCTTATGGGGCCAACGTCCTGACTTTC. This codes for CASSPTQLAGGPYGANVLTF.

This chain uses TRBV11-2 with TRBJ1-6, with D unclear. CDR3 size: 13 residues. Germline V lookup: CDR1 SGHAT, CDR2 FQNNGV. V shed 1 base and J shed 10 bases, with 8 bases lying between them. The CDR3 is CASSLVVRSPLHF. CDR3 sequence (DNA): TGTGCCAGCAGCTTAGTGGTGAGGTCACCCCTCCACTTT. The full variable domain, in which reference TRBV11-2 and TRBJ1-6 provide the parts outside the CDR3, is EAGVAQSPRYKIIEKRQSVAFWCNPISGHATLYWYQQILGQGPKLLIQFQNNGVVDDSQLPKDRFSAERLKGVDSTLKIQPAKLEDSAVYLCASSLVVRSPLHFGNGTRLTVT.

V and J are TRBV7-9 and TRBJ2-2; TRBD2 is a possible D gene (7 bases). Germline CDR1 is SEHNR and CDR2 is FQNEAQ (reference sequence). The CDR3 spans 17 residues. V was shortened by 5 bases and J by 1 base, with 17 bases between the two germline ends. In DNA, the CDR3 is TGTGCCAGCAGCCTTAAGGGGGGGGCAGGGAACACCGGGGAGCTGTTTTTT. This codes for CASSLKGGAGNTGELFF.

This chain joins TRBV28 and TRBJ2-7; 12 bases align to TRBD2. V dropped 1 base and J dropped 2; count of bases not matched to a gene: 9. This CDR3 has 18 residues. Per the germline V gene, CDR1 is MDHEN and CDR2 is SYDVKM. The CDR3 bases are TGTGCCAGCAGTTTATCCCGGGGACTAGCGGGTCTCACCTACGAGCAGTACTTC. Its protein is CASSLSRGLAGLTYEQYF. Full variable domain (outside the CDR3, taken from reference TRBV28 and TRBJ2-7): DVKVTQSSRYLVKRTGEKVFLECVQDMDHENMFWYRQDPGLGLRLIYFSYDVKMKEKGDIPEGYSVSREKKERFSLILESASTNQTSMYLCASSLSRGLAGLTYEQYFGPGTRLTVT.

V usage is TRBV21-1 and J usage is TRBJ2-1; whether TRBD2, the table's D call, matches the DNA was not checked. TRBV21-1 is a documented pseudogene. The CDR3 loop spans 20 amino acids. CDR3 in DNA: TGTGCCAGCAGCAAAATGCGCAAGGCGTCAGATTTACCCCTAGACAATGAGCAGTTCTTC. It encodes CASSKMRKASDLPLDNEQFF.

The genes are TRBV12-5 and TRBJ2-3; possible D gene TRBD1, 6 bases. Germline CDR1 LGHNT, CDR2 FRNRAP. The CDR3 sequence is 14 residues long. Trimming removed 6 bases from V and 0 bases from J, with 10 bases in between. The CDR3 spells CASGPGESTDTQYF. In nucleotides, the CDR3 is TGTGCTAGTGGCCCAGGGGAGAGCACAGATACGCAGTATTTT.

J is TRBJ1-3 and V is TRBV4-3; TRBD1 matches 7 bases. Germline assignment: CDR1 LGHNA and CDR2 YSLEER. V trimming: 0 bases; J trimming: 6 bases; junction bases outside the gene matches: 5. This CDR3 is 15 amino acids long. CDR3 protein: CASSQDLGQPNTIYF. The CDR3 nucleotides read TGCGCCAGCAGCCAAGATTTGGGACAGCCAAACACCATATATTTT.

The J gene is TRBJ2-7, the V gene TRBV28; TRBD1 agrees at 8 bases. V lost 3 bases to trimming and J lost 0 bases; unmatched junction nucleotides: 10. CDR3 length: 17 residues. Germline V gene sequence: CDR1 MDHEN, CDR2 SYDVKM. The CDR3 DNA is TGTGCCAGCAGTTTCTATCGGACAGGGACTTTCTCCTACGAGCAGTACTTC. Encoded protein: CASSFYRTGTFSYEQYF.

The V call is TRBV7-2, the J call TRBJ1-1; no reliable D call. Germline CDR1 is SGHTA and CDR2 is FQGNSA. The V end lost 7 bases, the J end lost 8 bases, and 20 bases lay between the germline ends. The CDR3 contains 14 residues. CDR3 bases: TGTGCCAGCACAAGGAGTTATGGGCCGTCAGAAGCTTTCTTT. Translated: CASTRSYGPSEAFF.

The J gene is TRBJ2-7, the V gene TRBV6-6, with 9 bases aligning to TRBD2. Germline V CDR1 and CDR2: MNHNY, SVGAGI (reference sequence). With V trimmed by 2 bases and J by 2 bases, 4 bases remained unmatched. The CDR3 is made up of 15 amino acids. CDR3 DNA: TGTGCCAGCAGTTACGAGCGGGGGGTTACCTACGAGCAGTACTTC. Its translation is CASSYERGVTYEQYF.

V is TRBV19 and J is TRBJ2-7; no definite D call. Trimming pared 6 bases from V and 2 bases from J, leaving 17 bases between. Germline lookup yields CDR1 LNHDA and CDR2 SQIVND (reference sequence). This CDR3 contains 15 residues. CDR3 residues: CASSTTRDKAYEQYF. The CDR3 DNA reads TGTGCCAGTAGCACAACAAGAGATAAGGCCTACGAGCAGTACTTC.